The TCR beta chain under discussion was sequenced for a study of CD8 T cells in ankylosing spondylitis. Study-level results: Reports of some motif variants in reactive arthritis synovial fluid and blood predate this one. What seemed typical of ankylosing spondylitis blood was a TCR beta motif built from fewer than ten highly homologous variants. Significant enrichment of disease-linked clones was reportedly seen in matched ankylosing spondylitis synovial fluid.

TCRdb used MiXCR to reprocess the 5' RACE reads, holding one entry per CDR3 protein. Among roughly 230,000 distinct CDR3 sequences listed, 18% were seen once. The junction had 3 bases not matched to a gene; V was cut back by 8 bases and J by 8 bases. The CDR3 is made up of 12 amino acids. Germline loops: CDR1 SNHLY, CDR2 FYNNEI. As to this clonotype: The antigen remains undetermined.

The sequenced sample was blood, either unsorted or a sorted T cell fraction (not recorded which). This TCR derives from a male donor with ankylosing spondylitis or in good health (not recorded which). This chain uses TRBV2 with TRBJ2-4, with TRBD2 identical over 10 bases. The CDR3 DNA reads as TGTGCCAGCTTCAGCGGGAGGGACATTCAGTACTTC. Its protein product is CASFSGRDIQYF.